These 14 T cell receptor beta chains share one sample of origin, sequenced in a study of liver allograft versus peripheral blood T cells. For the study at large: Liver transplant recipients had T cell receptor repertoires compared between transplanted liver and peripheral blood.

TCRdb re-analysed the reads in MiXCR, keeping a single row per CDR3 protein. The sample includes about 9,200 distinct CDR3 sequences, 20% of them seen just once. Receptors originate from a human patient who had a liver transplant. Some T cells may be supplied by the graft donor.

This clonotype qualifies as medium-sized. The chain couples TRBV10-3 to TRBJ1-4, with a weak D call TRBD1 (6 bases). This CDR3 comprises 17 residues. Germline V gives CDR1 ENHRY, CDR2 SYGVKD. V lost 6 bases, J lost 0 bases, and 17 bases lay in between. CDR3 amino acids: CAISEDRTSPTNEKLFF. The CDR3 region has the DNA TGTGCCATCAGCGAGGACAGAACTTCACCAACTAATGAAAAACTGTTTTTT.

This clonotype was found a few times. This chain links TRBV30 with TRBJ1-6; D is possibly TRBD1 (5 bases). Trimming left V 5 bases short and J 5 bases short, with 13 bases between. CDR1 is GTSNPN, CDR2 SVGIG, per germline (reference sequence). The CDR3 spans 14 residues. This chain's CDR3 is CAWAEGLDNSPLHF. The CDR3 DNA reads as TGTGCCTGGGCGGAGGGGCTGGATAATTCACCCCTCCACTTT.

This clonotype was observed a handful of times. This chain links TRBV18 with TRBJ1-2; D might be TRBD1 (5 bases). The germline V gene has CDR1 KGHSH and CDR2 LQKENI. This CDR3 is built from 16 residues. The V end was cut by 2 bases, the J end by 7 bases, with 20 bases between. CDR3 bases: TGTGCCAGCTCACCAAGCAGGGAGACATCTCGTTCTGGCTACACCTTC. This sequence encodes CASSPSRETSRSGYTF.

The chain carries TRBV6-6 and TRBJ2-1; 14 bases align to TRBD2. J was trimmed by 7 bases and V by 6 bases; bases with no gene match: 11. The V gene's germline CDR1 is MNHNY and CDR2 SVGAGI (reference sequence). This CDR3 has 17 amino acids. The CDR3 is CASSPRLAGGLSNEQFF. In DNA, the CDR3 is TGTGCCAGCAGCCCCCGACTAGCGGGGGGGCTGTCGAATGAGCAGTTCTTC.

This clonotype is categorized as medium-sized. This chain uses TRBV10-3 with TRBJ1-5; 7 bases match TRBD1. The CDR3 length is 15 residues. The germline CDR1 and CDR2 sequences are ENHRY and SYGVKD. J lost 5 bases, V lost 4 bases, and 8 bases had no gene match. The CDR3 region is CAISVSRQGDQPQHF. The CDR3 DNA sequence: TGTGCCATCAGTGTTTCCAGACAGGGAGATCAGCCCCAGCATTTT.

This clonotype appeared once. With a far larger clone one base away, a read error is the likely cause. This rearrangement joins TRBV6-6 to TRBJ1-6; D is possibly TRBD1 (6 bases). The germline V gene encodes CDR1 MNHNY and CDR2 SVGAGI (reference sequence). This CDR3 has 15 amino acids. V lost 5 bases and J lost 7, with 15 bases in between. The CDR3 coding sequence is TGTGCCAGCAGTGGCCAGACAGGAGAGAATTCACCCCTCCACTTT. As protein: CASSGQTGENSPLHF.

By proportion, this clonotype is medium-sized. This chain connects TRBV13 to TRBJ2-5, with 14 bases aligning to TRBD2. The V segment lost 5 bases and the J segment 7 bases; nucleotides outside the gene matches: 9. Germline CDR1 reads PRHDT; CDR2 reads FYEKMQ (reference sequence). CDR3 length: 16 amino acids. This CDR3 reads CASSPPTSGRVGTQYF. The CDR3 coding sequence is TGTGCCAGCAGCCCCCCGACTAGCGGGAGGGTCGGGACCCAGTACTTC.

This chain joins TRBV30 and TRBJ1-6; D is perhaps TRBD1 (6 bases). Germline V gene lookup returns CDR1 GTSNPN and CDR2 SVGIG (reference sequence). The V end lost 0 bases, the J end lost 5 bases, and 8 bases lay between the germline ends. The CDR3 length is 14 residues. CDR3 sequence reads: CAWSVSGDNSPLHF. The CDR3 region has the DNA TGTGCCTGGAGTGTTTCAGGGGATAATTCACCCCTCCACTTT.

This clonotype qualifies as medium-sized. The rearrangement uses TRBV6-1 and TRBJ1-1; 7 nucleotides agree with TRBD1. V lost 2 bases and J lost 6; bases outside the gene matches: 6. The CDR3 covers 14 residues. Germline loops: CDR1 MNHNS, CDR2 SASEGT. The CDR3 sequence is CASSENRGSSEAFF. In DNA, the CDR3 is TGTGCCAGCAGTGAAAACAGGGGAAGCTCTGAAGCTTTCTTT.

By proportion, this clonotype is medium-sized. The chain links TRBV24-1 to TRBJ1-1, with a weak D call TRBD1 (5 bases). This CDR3 spans 21 amino acids. V gave up 4 bases and J gave up 1 base, with 30 bases separating them. The germline V gene encodes CDR1 KGHDR and CDR2 SFDVKD. CDR3 region: CATSEKKLGSLGLASNTEAFF. Written as DNA, the CDR3 is TGTGCCACCAGTGAGAAAAAATTGGGCTCGTTGGGGCTTGCTTCGAACACTGAAGCTTTCTTT.

The chain uses TRBV9 and TRBJ1-2, with no clear D. CDR1 and CDR2 from the germline V gene are SGDLS and YYNGEE. The CDR3 contains 15 residues. With 5 bases removed from V and 6 bases from J, the gap between germline ends came to 20 bases. The CDR3 DNA sequence: TGTGCCAGCAGTGAAACTCGGTTAGGAAAGGATGGCTACACCTTC. Protein: CASSETRLGKDGYTF.

This chain uses TRBV28 with TRBJ1-1; 7 positions agree with TRBD1. Germline CDR1 reads MDHEN; CDR2 reads SYDVKM. V was clipped by 6 bases and J by 1 base; unmatched bases: 17. This CDR3 spans 18 amino acids. CDR3 loop: CASSYYFPERTGNTEAFF. Written as DNA, the CDR3 is TGTGCCAGCAGCTATTATTTCCCTGAAAGGACAGGGAACACTGAAGCTTTCTTT.

This chain links TRBV24-1 with TRBJ2-1; TRBD1 is a possible D gene (6 bases). The CDR3 has 14 residues. Germline V gives CDR1 KGHDR, CDR2 SFDVKD. The germline V and J ends were trimmed by 0 bases and 7 bases, with 9 bases remaining between them. CDR3 loop: CATSDLVRGNEQFF. Here the CDR3 DNA reads TGTGCCACCAGTGATTTGGTCAGGGGAAATGAGCAGTTCTTC.

This clonotype was found a few times. V usage is TRBV28 and J usage is TRBJ2-4, with 8 bases identical to TRBD2. J gave up 7 bases and V 6 bases, and 5 bases lay outside the gene matches. Germline loops: CDR1 MDHEN, CDR2 SYDVKM. The CDR3 is 13 amino acids. The CDR3: CASSTGGWNIQYF. As DNA, the CDR3 is TGTGCCAGCAGCACGGGGGGGTGGAACATTCAGTACTTC.